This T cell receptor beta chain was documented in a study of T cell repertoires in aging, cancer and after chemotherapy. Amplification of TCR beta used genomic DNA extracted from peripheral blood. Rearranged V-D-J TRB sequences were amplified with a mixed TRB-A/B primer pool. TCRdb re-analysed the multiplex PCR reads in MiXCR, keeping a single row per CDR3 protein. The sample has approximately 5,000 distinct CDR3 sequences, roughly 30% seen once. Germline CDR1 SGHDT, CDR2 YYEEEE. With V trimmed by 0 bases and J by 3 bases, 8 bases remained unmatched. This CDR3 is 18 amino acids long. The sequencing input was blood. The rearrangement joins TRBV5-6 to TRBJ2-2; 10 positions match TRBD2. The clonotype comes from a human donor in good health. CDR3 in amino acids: CASSLGYLSGGDTGELFF. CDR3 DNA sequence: TGTGCCAGCAGCTTGGGATACCTCAGCGGGGGGGACACCGGGGAGCTGTTTTTT.